The clone carrying this T cell receptor beta chain was detected only a few times. This entry is derived from a study of blood T cell repertoires in COVID-19. V trimming: 2 bases; J trimming: 5 bases; junction bases outside the gene matches: 7. Germline V gene sequence: CDR1 MDHEN, CDR2 SYDVKM. The CDR3 has 16 residues. Study processing details: Estimation of nucleated cell counts was performed using reference gene primer amplification. This table comes from immunoSEQ multiplex PCR, and its TCRdb copy is limited to in-frame clones, with some not included. D and trimming come from the DNA, and the V and J calls and clone size come from that table. The repertoire holds 130,000 or so clones, with under 85% as singletons.

The V and J genes are TRBV28 and TRBJ2-2; 8 positions agree with TRBD1. This receptor was identified in a human donor in a cohort sampled during active COVID-19. Sequencing input: peripheral blood. The CDR3 spells CASSLAGRGLTGELFF. The CDR3 DNA reads as TGTGCCAGCAGTTTAGCGGGCAGGGGGCTTACCGGGGAGCTGTTTTTT. Combining the CDR3 with reference TRBV28 and TRBJ2-2 gives the whole variable domain DVKVTQSSRYLVKRTGEKVFLECVQDMDHENMFWYRQDPGLGLRLIYFSYDVKMKEKGDIPEGYSVSREKKERFSLILESASTNQTSMYLCASSLAGRGLTGELFFGEGSRLTVL.